This record covers a single TCR beta chain. The target antigen is unknown. Germline V CDR1 and CDR2: SGHAT, FQNNGV. The CDR3 is 15 amino acids. The germline V and J ends were trimmed by 5 bases and 5 bases, with 18 bases remaining between them. Stable Graves' hyperthyroidism meant no ophthalmopathy progression within 18 months. Exclusions: uncontrolled infection, other autoimmune disease, pregnancy, lactation. The source of the sample is a study of T cells in Graves' hyperthyroidism and ophthalmopathy. Regions amplified from RNA transcripts were the TCR beta CDR3 regions. RT-PCR in the first round (using the HTBI primer set) targeted the TCR CDR3. Via MiXCR, TCRdb re-called the multiplex PCR reads, giving one row per CDR3 protein. The top ten clones hold about 8.3% of a sample with 450,000 to 700,000 distinct CDR3 sequences, just over 45% of them seen once. Study-level results: The authors' 13 V-J model separated ophthalmopathy from stable hyperthyroidism. Blood also carried most thyroid clonotypes expanded above 0.001.

Sequencing was performed on peripheral blood or thyroid tissue (not recorded which). The V and J genes are TRBV11-2 and TRBJ2-5; D ambiguous. The TCR sequence derives from a woman aged 18-35 years with Graves' hyperthyroidism. CDR3 DNA: TGTGCCAGCAGCAAAAGCAGTTCCCAGGAGGAGACCCAGTACTTC. It specifies CASSKSSSQEETQYF.